This T cell receptor beta chain appears in the sequencing data of a study of T-cell memory formation after mild COVID-19. Turning to the study itself: TCR clusters showed largely donor specificity. Findings and limits, study-wide: Largely, contracting CD4+ clones fell within CM and EM, and contracting CD8+ clones within EMRA. Nothing showed for sure that second-wave clones peaking on day 37 were SARS-CoV-2 specific.

The table lists this clonotype with many counts. Its specificity is not known. CDR3 length: 14 residues. Trimming shortened V by 3 bases and J by 3 bases, and 10 bases separated the two germline ends. Germline V gene lookup returns CDR1 SGHVS and CDR2 FQNEAQ. TCRalpha and TCRbeta libraries used 5'RACE with constant-segment primers and UMIs. TCRdb re-called the 5' RACE reads through MiXCR, storing one row per CDR3 protein. The table has approximately 150,000 distinct CDR3 sequences, around 5.8% seen once. This clonotype originated in an adult woman who had mild COVID-19 (a few samples of this study predate the infection). Cell type and time point are not known. This rearrangement joins TRBV7-8 to TRBJ2-3, with D perhaps matching TRBD1 (6 bases). The sample taken for sequencing was PBMCs or a T cell subset sorted from them (not recorded which). The CDR3 loop is CASSFKQGTDTQYF. CDR3 in DNA: TGTGCCAGCAGCTTCAAACAGGGAACAGATACGCAGTATTTT.